The 21 T cell receptor beta chains reported below all come from one sample, sequenced in a study of Graves' ophthalmopathy and Graves' hyperthyroidism (dated by TCRdb to 2016 to 2018). Sequencing was carried out with an Illumina HiSeq 2000. For repertoire sequencing, the TCR beta CDR3 regions were amplified from RNA transcripts. HTBI primers and the Qiagen OneStep RT-PCR kit were used in a first-round RT-PCR, which was followed by a second-round multiplex PCR, size selection and purification. TCRdb reprocessed the public reads (quality trimming at Q25 with fastp, clone calling with MiXCR) and kept in-frame beta chains. CDR3 protein sequences are deduplicated, and each keeps its most common genes and DNA. This sample lists about 600,000 distinct CDR3 sequences; less than 45% were detected once. About 4% of the sample comes from the top ten. Sample: peripheral blood or thyroid tissue (not recorded which). These TCRs come from an adult man with Graves' hyperthyroidism.

This clonotype was detected once. This chain uses TRBV2 with TRBJ2-1; TRBD2 matches at 8 bases. The V gene end was trimmed by 4 bases and the J gene end by 8 bases; junction bases not matched to a gene: 7. This CDR3 has 14 residues. From germline, CDR1 is SNHLY and CDR2 FYNNEI. The CDR3 nucleotides are TGTGCCAGCAGTGGGGCACTAGCGGTCTATGAGCAGTTCTTC. Encoded protein: CASSGALAVYEQFF.

This clonotype came up a few times. The chain uses TRBV12-3 or TRBV12-4 and TRBJ2-7; D possibly corresponds to TRBD1 (6 bases). V lost 2 bases and J lost 9, with 17 bases in between. CDR3 length equals 14 residues. The CDR3 DNA follows: TGTGCCAGCAGTTTACAAACAGGGCATCAGGGGCAGTACTTC. This gives the protein CASSLQTGHQGQYF.

The chain couples TRBV2 to TRBJ1-1; 7 bases are shared with TRBD1. The CDR3 is made up of 12 amino acids. Germline assignment: CDR1 SNHLY and CDR2 FYNNEI. After removal of 9 bases from V and 5 bases from J, the junction contained 6 bases not matched to a gene. The CDR3 is CARTQGWTEAFF. CDR3 sequence (DNA): TGTGCCAGGACACAGGGGTGGACTGAAGCTTTCTTT.

CDR3 nucleotide sequence: TGCAGTGCTGGGGGGAGGGCCTCCTATAATTCACCCCTCCACTTT. It encodes CSAGGRASYNSPLHF. The V and J genes are TRBV20-1 and TRBJ1-6, with D perhaps matching TRBD1 (5 bases). CDR1 and CDR2 from the germline V gene are DFQATT and SNEGSKA (reference sequence). This CDR3 contains 15 residues. Trimming stripped 5 bases from V and 0 bases from J, with 11 bases between.

This clonotype came up many times. V is TRBV12-3 or TRBV12-4 and J is TRBJ2-7; 7 bases agree with TRBD1. Trimming cost V 6 bases and J 7 bases; bases outside gene matches: 12. The CDR3 runs to 14 residues. CDR3 DNA sequence: TGTGCCAGCAGAGACCAGGGGGTCACTGGGGAGCAGTACTTC. It is translated as CASRDQGVTGEQYF.

This clonotype was seen a few times. The chain links TRBV15 to TRBJ2-5; a possible D gene is TRBD1 (5 bases). There are 14 residues in the CDR3. Trimming took off 3 bases at V and 1 base at J, with 9 bases between the two ends. Germline-derived CDR1 and CDR2 are LNHNV and YYDKDF (reference sequence). For the CDR3, the DNA is TGTGCCACCAGCAGGTACCAGGGCCAAGAGACCCAGTACTTC. It specifies CATSRYQGQETQYF. Based on the CDR3 plus reference TRBV15 and TRBJ2-5, the full variable domain is DAMVIQNPRYQVTQFGKPVTLSCSQTLNHNVMYWYQQKSSQAPKLLFHYYDKDFNNEADTPDNFQSRRPNTSFCFLDIRSPGLGDTAMYLCATSRYQGQETQYFGPGTRLLVL.

The chain uses TRBV5-1 and TRBJ1-1; a weak D match, TRBD1 (6 bases). With 3 bases removed from V and 5 bases from J, the gap between germline ends came to 23 bases. Germline V gives CDR1 SGHRS, CDR2 YFSETQ. The CDR3 contains 17 residues. The DNA of the CDR3 is TGCGCCAGCAGCTCCGGTACAGGGTTCAGTTGGGGGACTGAAGCTTTCTTT. It translates to CASSSGTGFSWGTEAFF.

The chain employs TRBV29-1 and TRBJ2-7; D possibly corresponds to TRBD2 (6 bases). The CDR3 has 12 residues. Trimming left V 4 bases short and J 2 bases short, with 9 bases between. Per germline, CDR1 SQVTM and CDR2 ANQGSEA. In nucleotides, the CDR3 is TGCAGCGTTGCGGGAGATACCTACGAGCAGTACTTC. It encodes CSVAGDTYEQYF.

This clonotype was observed at least ten times. The genes are TRBV20-1 and TRBJ2-7; D not certain. This CDR3 is built from 16 residues. Germline CDR1 reads DFQATT; CDR2 reads SNEGSKA (reference sequence). V shed 2 bases and J shed 3 bases, with 20 bases lying between them. CDR3 in amino acids: CSARHLSDRVNYEQYF. CDR3 in DNA: TGCAGTGCTAGACACCTATCGGACCGGGTTAACTACGAGCAGTACTTC.

The gene calls are TRBV12-3 or TRBV12-4 and TRBJ2-7; maybe TRBD2 (6 bases). This CDR3 has 14 amino acids. The V gene lost 1 base and the J gene lost 5 bases, with 12 bases spanning the gap. The CDR3 DNA is TGTGCCAGCAGTTTAGTGAGGGCTAGCGACGAGCAGTACTTC. It translates to CASSLVRASDEQYF.

This clonotype was counted between two and nine times. The rearrangement links TRBV12-3 or TRBV12-4 to TRBJ2-5; tentative D call: TRBD1 (6 bases). The germline V and J ends were trimmed by 2 bases and 5 bases, with 12 bases remaining between them. The CDR3 has 14 residues. The CDR3 DNA is TGTGCCAGCAGTTTATCCCCAGGGGCCGAGACCCAGTACTTC. Residues: CASSLSPGAETQYF.

In its sample, this clonotype was seen many times. The CDR3 DNA follows: TGTGCCAGCAGCAGACAGGGGGTGAACACTGAAGCTTTCTTT. Translated, it gives CASSRQGVNTEAFF. The rearrangement links TRBV3-1 to TRBJ1-1, with 9 bases that match TRBD1. Germline assignment: CDR1 LGHDT and CDR2 YNNKEL (reference sequence). The CDR3 has 14 residues. With V trimmed by 5 bases and J by 0 bases, 1 base remained unmatched.

This clonotype appeared once. A read error may explain this, as a much larger clone is one base away. This chain connects TRBV12-3 or TRBV12-4 to TRBJ1-5; tentative D call: TRBD1 (5 bases). Trimming cost V 8 bases and J 3 bases, with 14 bases left between them. The CDR3 has 14 residues. CDR3 in DNA: TGTGCCAGCGGCTCCCCAGGGTACAATCAGCCCCAGCATTTT. It is translated as CASGSPGYNQPQHF.

The chain joins TRBV2 to TRBJ1-1; D is uncertain. In germline, CDR1 is SNHLY, CDR2 FYNNEI. The CDR3 loop spans 15 amino acids. The germline V and J ends were trimmed by 9 bases and 4 bases, with 21 bases remaining between them. The CDR3 loop reads CASSIGEGRVTEAFF. In nucleotides, the CDR3 is TGTGCCAGTAGTATAGGAGAGGGCCGCGTCACTGAAGCTTTCTTT.

This chain joins TRBV20-1 and TRBJ2-7; TRBD2 agrees at 8 bases. V lost 0 bases, J lost 4 bases, and 8 bases stayed unmatched. The CDR3 has 15 residues. CDR1 and CDR2 from the germline V gene are DFQATT and SNEGSKA (reference sequence). The CDR3 loop is CSARDARAGEYEQYF. CDR3 in DNA: TGCAGTGCTAGAGATGCGAGAGCGGGAGAGTACGAGCAGTACTTC.

This clonotype was seen repeatedly, ten times or more. The chain recombines TRBV4-1 with TRBJ2-7; TRBD2 is a possible D gene (5 bases). This CDR3 region has 15 residues. V was clipped by 0 bases and J by 2 bases, with 11 bases between them. CDR1 and CDR2 (germline): MGHRA, YSYEKL. The CDR3 nucleotides read TGCGCCAGCAGCCAAGAATTAACCGGGGCCTACGAGCAGTACTTC. Its protein is CASSQELTGAYEQYF.

V gene TRBV12-3 or TRBV12-4 combines with J gene TRBJ2-2; D is uncertain. CDR3 length: 15 residues. Trimming pared 2 bases from V and 1 base from J, leaving 8 bases between. In nucleotides, the CDR3 is TGTGCCAGCAGTTTACATGGCGGGAACACCGGGGAGCTGTTTTTT. Protein: CASSLHGGNTGELFF.

In DNA form, the CDR3 reads TGTGCCAGCAGTGAAGGAGGGTGGGCCTCCTACGAGCAGTACTTC. Translating it yields CASSEGGWASYEQYF. The chain uses TRBV2 and TRBJ2-7; a possible D gene is TRBD2 (5 bases). This CDR3 comprises 15 residues. The V gene lost 1 base and the J gene lost 0 bases, with 10 bases spanning the gap. In germline, CDR1 is SNHLY, CDR2 FYNNEI.

Worth noting for this clonotype: This may come from a read error, since a much larger clone is one base off. CDR3 bases: TGTGCCAGCAGCCAAGGCTGGAATGAAGAACTGTTTTTT. It encodes CASSQGWNEELFF. The rearrangement links TRBV14 to TRBJ1-4; D is uncertain. Germline V lookup: CDR1 SGHDN, CDR2 FVKESK. This CDR3 has 13 residues.

CDR3 in DNA: TGTGCCAGCAGCGCAGGGGTTAGCTACGAGCAGTACTTC. This translates into CASSAGVSYEQYF. This chain connects TRBV7-2 to TRBJ2-7; D perhaps matches TRBD1 (6 bases). This CDR3 is built from 13 residues. The germline V and J ends were trimmed by 5 bases and 3 bases, with 11 bases remaining between them. Germline-derived CDR1 and CDR2 are SGHTA and FQGNSA.

This clonotype was detected many times. V and J are TRBV12-3 or TRBV12-4 and TRBJ1-6; D call uncertain. The length of the CDR3 is 14 residues. V lost 1 base to trimming and J lost 7 bases, with 8 bases between them. The CDR3 nucleotides read TGTGCCAGCAGTTTAGGCAGGAGGAATTCACCCCTCCACTTT. Translated, it gives CASSLGRRNSPLHF.